The entry below describes one T cell receptor (beta chain). Antigen specificity is unknown. The V and J ends lost 5 bases and 7 bases, in that order; junction bases with no gene match: 16. The germline V gene has CDR1 SEHNR and CDR2 FQNEAQ (reference sequence). The CDR3 consists of 16 residues. Each sorted subset replicate got 200 ng genomic DNA, roughly 30,000 genomes. Generated by immunoSEQ multiplex PCR, the TCRdb table keeps only in-frame clones and is missing some. The sample lists hundreds of thousands of clones; roughly 98% were seen once. Naive CD8 populations comprised CD45RO-negative cells positively selected for CCR7, excluding terminally differentiated effector memory CD45RA+ cells. This entry belongs to a study of shared clonotypes between healthy human individuals. Study results and limitations: Non-shared clonotypes showed lower generation probabilities than clonotypes common to all four donors. Rarefaction showed that sequencing of sorted subsets was incomplete (despite large depth). Deeper or shallower sequencing was expected to change how clonotypes are shared among donors.

The sample taken for sequencing was naive CD8+ T cells sorted from blood. V gene TRBV7-9 combines with J gene TRBJ2-7, with TRBD2 matching over 8 bases. This TCR was sampled from a man aged 30-40 years in good health. The CDR3 coding sequence is TGTGCCAGCAGCCCCCCGAGCGGGAACCCGGGAGGGGAGCAGTACTTC. The encoded protein is CASSPPSGNPGGEQYF. Looking up the rest from reference TRBV7-9 and TRBJ2-7 gives the full variable domain: DTGVSQNPRHKITKRGQNVTFRCDPISEHNRLYWYRQTLGQGPEFLTYFQNEAQLEKSRLLSDRFSAERPKGSFSTLEIQRTEQGDSAMYLCASSPPSGNPGGEQYFGPGTRLTVT.